The 15 T cell receptor beta chains in this list originate from one sample, sequenced in a study of T cell responses to AZD1222 COVID-19 vaccine (dated by TCRdb to about 2021). The receptor library was made with the immunoSEQ multiplex PCR assay. TCRdb stores this immuneACCESS table with in-frame sequences only. Part of the clones is absent; in the studies checked, under half of the shortfall reflects unresolved V genes, and no reason is known for the rest. The sample data list 180,000 or so clones, and 90% to 95% of these were observed just once. The ten largest make up approximately 0.6% of the sample. Interpreted using the paper, the time point label stands for: baseline before first vaccination. The specimen was peripheral blood, collected on day 0 of AZD1222 vaccination. These TCRs come from an adult in good health.

The rearrangement joins TRBV6-5 to TRBJ1-2; 8 bases align to TRBD1. V shed 6 bases and J 4 bases; nucleotides not matched to a gene: 7. The CDR3 covers 14 residues. Germline V gives CDR1 MNHEY, CDR2 SVGAGI. In nucleotides, the CDR3 is TGTGCCAGCAGCCGAGTTGGACAGGGCTATGGCTACACCTTC. Protein sequence: CASSRVGQGYGYTF.

V usage is TRBV6-2 or TRBV6-3 and J usage is TRBJ1-1, with D unresolved. This CDR3 region has 13 residues. Germline CDR1 reads MNHEY; CDR2 reads SVGEGT. Trimming shortened V by 5 bases and J by 0 bases, and 7 bases separated the two germline ends. The CDR3 reads CASSQVMNTEAFF. Here the CDR3 DNA reads TGTGCCAGCAGTCAGGTTATGAACACTGAAGCTTTCTTT.

V gene TRBV6-5 combines with J gene TRBJ1-4; no clear D gene. The CDR3 extends over 12 amino acids. CDR1 is MNHEY and CDR2 is SVGAGI in the germline V gene. Trimming stripped 2 bases from V and 8 bases from J, with 6 bases between. The CDR3 here is CASSYLGEKLFF. The CDR3, as DNA: TGTGCCAGCAGTTACCTGGGCGAAAAACTGTTTTTT.

The CDR3 coding sequence is TGTGCCAGCAGTTATGGAGAGAGGTTGGGGAGTACGCAGTACTTC. It translates to CASSYGERLGSTQYF. The rearrangement links TRBV6-5 to TRBJ2-7, with D perhaps TRBD2 (5 bases). Germline CDR1 is MNHEY and CDR2 is SVGAGI. Trimming stripped 3 bases from V and 9 bases from J, with 21 bases between. This CDR3 spans 15 amino acids.

The rearrangement uses TRBV19 and TRBJ1-4; D unresolved. Trimming pared 6 bases from V and 7 bases from J, leaving 18 bases between. The CDR3 spans 15 residues. Germline CDR1 LNHDA, CDR2 SQIVND (reference sequence). CDR3 DNA sequence: TGTGCCAGTAGAACCATTCGGGCCGCGGGTGAAAAACTGTTTTTT. This translates into CASRTIRAAGEKLFF.

This CDR3 is CASSLEGLWNEQFF. The CDR3 nucleotides read TGCGCCAGCAGCTTGGAGGGCTTATGGAATGAGCAGTTCTTC. The chain has TRBV5-1 and TRBJ2-1; D ambiguous. The ends were cut back, 0 bases at V and 7 bases at J, with 11 bases in the middle. The germline CDR1 and CDR2 sequences are SGHRS and YFSETQ. The CDR3 covers 14 residues.

The CDR3 loop is CASTRQGYNYGYTF. In DNA, the CDR3 is TGTGCCAGTACCCGACAGGGGTACAACTATGGCTACACCTTC. The chain combines TRBV19 with TRBJ1-2, with 8 bases lining up with TRBD1. Trimming at V came to 7 bases and at J to 2 bases, leaving 6 bases not matched to a gene. Germline V gene lookup returns CDR1 LNHDA and CDR2 SQIVND (reference sequence). The CDR3 consists of 14 residues.

The chain couples TRBV14 to TRBJ2-7; 11 bases match TRBD2. J gave up 1 base and V 5 bases, and 4 bases lay outside the gene matches. The CDR3 contains 15 residues. From germline, CDR1 is SGHDN and CDR2 FVKESK. CDR3 nucleotides: TGTGCCAGCAGCGAGACTAGCGGGAAATCCTACGAGCAGTACTTC. Translation gives CASSETSGKSYEQYF.

This chain links TRBV7-3 with TRBJ2-5, with TRBD2 identical over 10 bases. CDR3 length: 15 residues. Germline assignment: CDR1 SGHTA and CDR2 FQGTGA. V lost 3 bases to trimming and J lost 5 bases; unmatched junction nucleotides: 6. CDR3 region: CASSFLAGVRETQYF. DNA for the CDR3: TGTGCCAGCAGCTTCCTAGCGGGAGTCCGGGAGACCCAGTACTTC.

This clone was observed once. The chain carries TRBV30 and TRBJ1-1; D remains ambiguous. V was cut by 5 bases and J by 1 base, with 11 bases left in between. Germline V CDR1 and CDR2: GTSNPN, SVGIG (reference sequence). The length of the CDR3 is 13 residues. The CDR3 region is CAWEYDRNTEAFF. In nucleotides, the CDR3 is TGTGCCTGGGAGTATGACCGGAACACTGAAGCTTTCTTT.

CDR3 loop: CASSESLGTKAFF. The CDR3 nucleotides are TGTGCCAGCAGTGAATCCCTCGGGACTAAAGCTTTCTTT. V gene TRBV6-1 combines with J gene TRBJ1-1, with D tentatively TRBD1 (5 bases). CDR3 size: 13 residues. The germline V and J ends were trimmed by 2 bases and 9 bases, with 13 bases remaining between them. CDR1 is MNHNS, CDR2 SASEGT, per germline.

The chain links TRBV6-5 to TRBJ1-3; D remains ambiguous. The CDR3 has 13 residues. Trimming left V 6 bases short and J 0 bases short, with 6 bases between. Looked up from germline, CDR1 is MNHEY and CDR2 is SVGAGI. This chain's CDR3 is CASRGYSGNTIYF. CDR3 bases: TGTGCCAGCAGAGGATACTCTGGAAACACCATATATTTT.

This chain connects TRBV13 to TRBJ1-1; tentatively, D is TRBD1 (5 bases). V gave up 4 bases and J gave up 8 bases, with 11 bases separating them. The CDR3 spans 12 residues. Germline CDR1 and CDR2: PRHDT and FYEKMQ (reference sequence). The CDR3 sequence: CASSSPGGEAFF. The CDR3 bases are TGTGCCAGCAGCTCCCCGGGGGGAGAAGCTTTCTTT.

CDR3: CSVEDDTEAFF. For the CDR3, the DNA is TGCAGCGTGGAGGATGACACTGAAGCTTTCTTT. The V and J genes are TRBV29-1 and TRBJ1-1; no definite D call. The germline gives CDR1 SQVTM, CDR2 ANQGSEA. V lost 6 bases and J 3 bases, leaving 8 bases between the germline ends. The CDR3 has 11 residues.

This chain joins TRBV10-3 and TRBJ1-3; 8 bases line up with TRBD1. Looked up from germline, CDR1 is ENHRY and CDR2 is SYGVKD. This CDR3 spans 16 amino acids. The J segment lost 4 bases and the V segment lost 10 bases, leaving 15 bases of the junction unmatched. The CDR3 region is CATHFPGGAGGNTIYF. CDR3 DNA sequence: TGTGCCACACATTTCCCAGGGGGCGCGGGAGGAAACACCATATATTTT.